One and the same sample provided the 2 T cell receptor beta chains below, sequenced in a study of CD8+CD57+ T cells in acquired aplastic anemia. Genomic DNA acted as the template from which TCR beta VDJ combination and CDR3 sequence profiling were carried out. TCRdb recomputed calls from the reads with MiXCR, one row per CDR3 protein. Here the sample spans 250,000 to 300,000 distinct CDR3 sequences, roughly 59% being singletons. Before being chosen for sequencing, patients had shown CD8+CD57+ cell expansion by flow cytometry. The specimen sequenced was sorted CD4+, CD8+, or CD8+CD57+ T cells (not recorded which) from PBMCs. Receptor source: a human donor with aplastic anemia.

This clonotype came up many times. The chain carries TRBV9 and TRBJ2-3; tentatively, D is TRBD1 or TRBD2 (6 bases each). Germline values: CDR1 SGDLS, CDR2 YYNGEE. Trimming left V 5 bases short and J 6 bases short, with 10 bases between. CDR3 length: 12 amino acids. CDR3 sequence: CASRGAGDTQYF. DNA for the CDR3: TGTGCCAGCAGGGGGGCGGGGGATACGCAGTATTTT.

This clonotype was seen just once. This sequence joins TRBV24-1 and TRBJ1-1; 7 bases map to TRBD1. CDR1 is KGHDR and CDR2 is SFDVKD in the germline V gene. The CDR3 contains 16 residues. After removal of 4 bases from V and 1 base from J, the junction contained 8 bases not matched to a gene. The CDR3 is CATSENTGTANTEAFF. The CDR3, as DNA: TGTGCCACCAGTGAGAATACAGGGACAGCGAACACTGAAGCTTTCTTT.